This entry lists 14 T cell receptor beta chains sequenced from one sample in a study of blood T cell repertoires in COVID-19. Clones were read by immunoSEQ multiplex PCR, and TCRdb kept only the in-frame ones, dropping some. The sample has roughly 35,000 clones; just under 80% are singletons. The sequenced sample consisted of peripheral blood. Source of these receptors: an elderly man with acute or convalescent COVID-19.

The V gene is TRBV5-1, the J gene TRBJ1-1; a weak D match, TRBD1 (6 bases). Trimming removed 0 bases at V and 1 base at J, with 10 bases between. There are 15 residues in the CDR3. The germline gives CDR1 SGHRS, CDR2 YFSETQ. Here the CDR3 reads CASSLGGTTNTEAFF. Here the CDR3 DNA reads TGCGCCAGCAGCTTGGGAGGGACAACGAACACTGAAGCTTTCTTT.

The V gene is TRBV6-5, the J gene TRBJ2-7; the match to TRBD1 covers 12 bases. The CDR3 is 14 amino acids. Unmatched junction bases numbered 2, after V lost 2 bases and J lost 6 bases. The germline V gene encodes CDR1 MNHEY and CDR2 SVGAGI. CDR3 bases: TGTGCCAGCAGTTACGGGACAGGGGGCGGCGAGCAGTACTTC. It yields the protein CASSYGTGGGEQYF.

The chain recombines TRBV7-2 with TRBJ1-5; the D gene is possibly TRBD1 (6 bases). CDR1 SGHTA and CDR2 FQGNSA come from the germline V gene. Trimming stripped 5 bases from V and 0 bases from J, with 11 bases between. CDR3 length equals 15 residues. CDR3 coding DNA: TGTGCCAGCAGCCAAGGGGGGGCTAGCAATCAGCCCCAGCATTTT. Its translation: CASSQGGASNQPQHF.

CDR3 in amino acids: CAIGTGGATNTGELFF. The CDR3 DNA reads TGTGCCATCGGAACAGGGGGCGCGACGAACACCGGGGAGCTGTTTTTT. The V gene is TRBV10-3, the J gene TRBJ2-2; 9 nucleotides align to TRBD1. With 8 bases clipped from V and 0 bases from J, the junction kept 7 bases outside the gene matches. The CDR3 totals 16 residues. The germline V gene has CDR1 ENHRY and CDR2 SYGVKD.

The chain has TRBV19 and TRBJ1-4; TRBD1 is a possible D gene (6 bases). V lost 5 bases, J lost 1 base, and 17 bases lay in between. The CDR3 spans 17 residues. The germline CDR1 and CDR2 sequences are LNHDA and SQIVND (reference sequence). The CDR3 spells CASSSRPTGRTNEKLFF. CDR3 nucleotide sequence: TGTGCCAGTAGTTCTCGCCCAACAGGGAGAACTAATGAAAAACTGTTTTTT.

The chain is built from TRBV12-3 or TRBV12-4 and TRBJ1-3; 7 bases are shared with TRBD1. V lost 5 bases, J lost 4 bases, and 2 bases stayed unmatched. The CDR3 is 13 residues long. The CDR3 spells CASSRTGGNTIYF. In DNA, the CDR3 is TGTGCCAGCAGTCGGACAGGAGGAAACACCATATATTTT.

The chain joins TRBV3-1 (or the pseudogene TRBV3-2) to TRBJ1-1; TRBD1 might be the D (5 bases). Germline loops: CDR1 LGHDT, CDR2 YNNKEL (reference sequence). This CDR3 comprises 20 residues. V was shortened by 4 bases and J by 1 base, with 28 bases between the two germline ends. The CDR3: CASSPTSFRVTAEPNTEAFF. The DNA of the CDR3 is TGTGCCAGCAGCCCTACCTCATTCAGGGTCACCGCGGAGCCGAACACTGAAGCTTTCTTT.

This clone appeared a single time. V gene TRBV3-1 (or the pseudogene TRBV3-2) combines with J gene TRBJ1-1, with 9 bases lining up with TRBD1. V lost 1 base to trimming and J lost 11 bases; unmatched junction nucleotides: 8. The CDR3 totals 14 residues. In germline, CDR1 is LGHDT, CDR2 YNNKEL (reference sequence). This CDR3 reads CASSQVLYRGRAFF. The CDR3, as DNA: TGTGCCAGCAGCCAAGTTCTGTACAGGGGGCGGGCTTTCTTT.

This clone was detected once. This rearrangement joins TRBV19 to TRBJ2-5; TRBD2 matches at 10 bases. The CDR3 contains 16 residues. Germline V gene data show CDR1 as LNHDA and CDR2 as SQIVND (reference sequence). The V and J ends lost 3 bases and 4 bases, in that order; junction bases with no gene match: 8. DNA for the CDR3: TGTGCCAGTAGTATTTATTCGCTAGCGGGGGTAGAGACCCAGTACTTC. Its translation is CASSIYSLAGVETQYF.

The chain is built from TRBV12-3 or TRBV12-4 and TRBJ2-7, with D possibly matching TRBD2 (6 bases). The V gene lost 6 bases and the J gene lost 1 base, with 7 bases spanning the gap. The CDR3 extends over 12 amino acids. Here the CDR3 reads CASSGTSYEQYF. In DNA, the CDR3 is TGTGCCAGCAGCGGGACTTCCTACGAGCAGTACTTC.

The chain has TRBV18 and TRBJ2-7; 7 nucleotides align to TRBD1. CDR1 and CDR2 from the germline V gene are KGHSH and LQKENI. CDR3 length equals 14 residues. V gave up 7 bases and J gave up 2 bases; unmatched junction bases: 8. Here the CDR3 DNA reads TGTGCCAGCTTTTCCGACAGGGACCCCTACGAGCAGTACTTC. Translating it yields CASFSDRDPYEQYF.

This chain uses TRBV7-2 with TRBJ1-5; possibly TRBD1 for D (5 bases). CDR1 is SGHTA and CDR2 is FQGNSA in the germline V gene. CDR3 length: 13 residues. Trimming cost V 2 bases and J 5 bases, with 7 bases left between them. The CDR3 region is CASSLQGDQPQHF. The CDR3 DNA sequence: TGTGCCAGCAGCTTACAGGGTGATCAGCCCCAGCATTTT.

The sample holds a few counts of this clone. Here the CDR3 DNA reads TGTGCCAGCAGCCCTAGCGGGGGCCCCTACGAGCAGTACTTC. Amino acids: CASSPSGGPYEQYF. The chain uses TRBV7-2 and TRBJ2-7; TRBD2 agrees at 10 bases. V was clipped by 5 bases and J by 2 bases; unmatched bases: 3. Germline CDR1 reads SGHTA; CDR2 reads FQGNSA. The CDR3 is made up of 14 amino acids.

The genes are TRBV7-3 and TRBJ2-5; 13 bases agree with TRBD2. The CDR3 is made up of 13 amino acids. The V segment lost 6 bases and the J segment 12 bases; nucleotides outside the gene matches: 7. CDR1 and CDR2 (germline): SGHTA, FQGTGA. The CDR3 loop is CASSLGLAGSKYF. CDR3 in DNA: TGTGCCAGCAGTTTGGGACTAGCGGGGAGCAAGTACTTC.